The clone carrying this T cell receptor (beta chain) was detected once. The CDR3 contains 14 residues. The V gene lost 1 base and the J gene lost 3 bases, with 6 bases spanning the gap. Germline assignment: CDR1 LGHNA and CDR2 YSLEER. The data are from a study of blood T cell repertoires in COVID-19. Study overall: Acute and convalescent COVID-19 samples came from the United States, Italy and Spain.

This table comes from immunoSEQ multiplex PCR, and its TCRdb copy is limited to in-frame clones, with some not included. The sample lists under 400,000 clones, around 89% occurring once. Sequenced sample: peripheral blood. This rearrangement joins TRBV4-3 to TRBJ2-2; TRBD2 might be the D (6 bases). The receptor was isolated from a woman aged 30 to 39 with COVID-19, enrolled during active disease. This CDR3 reads CASSQGGDTGELFF. In DNA form, the CDR3 reads TGCGCCAGCAGCCAAGGCGGGGACACCGGGGAGCTGTTTTTT.